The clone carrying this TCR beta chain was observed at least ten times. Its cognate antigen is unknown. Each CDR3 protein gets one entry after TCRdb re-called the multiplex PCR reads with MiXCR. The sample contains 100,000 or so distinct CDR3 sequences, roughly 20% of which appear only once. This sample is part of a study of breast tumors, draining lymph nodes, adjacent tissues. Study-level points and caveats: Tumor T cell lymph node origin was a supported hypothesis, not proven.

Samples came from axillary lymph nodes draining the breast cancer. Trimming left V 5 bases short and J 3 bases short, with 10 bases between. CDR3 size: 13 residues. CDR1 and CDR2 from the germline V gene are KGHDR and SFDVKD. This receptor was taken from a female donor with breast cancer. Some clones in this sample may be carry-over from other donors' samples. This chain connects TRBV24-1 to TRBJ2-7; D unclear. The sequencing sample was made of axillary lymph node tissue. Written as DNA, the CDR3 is TGTGCCACCAGTGCGGTCACCGGCTACGAGCAGTACTTC. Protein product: CATSAVTGYEQYF.